This TCR beta chain stems from a study of a mutant IDH1 vaccine in newly diagnosed glioma. Study details: Once 4-6 weeks had passed after radiotherapy alone, vaccination started, or it started with temozolomide cycles. Patients previously underwent radiotherapy, temozolomide, or both, and most underwent both.

Points from the study as a whole: Changes to the top peripheral T cell clonotypes appeared unrelated to pseudoprogression.

The method was immunoSEQ multiplex PCR; TCRdb's version includes in-frame clones alone and lacks a portion of them. The sample has 55,000 to 70,000 clones, about 89% seen once. Of note for this clone: Its antigen is still unknown.

V dropped 8 bases and J dropped 4 bases, with 11 bases sitting between them. This CDR3 comprises 12 residues. CDR1 and CDR2 from the germline V gene are MGHDK and SYGVNS. Time point defined: week 11, during vaccination. In the vaccine, a single dose held 300 ug of the mutant IDH1 20-mer peptide, along with topical imiquimod. Patients carried new grade 3 or 4 IDH1-mutant astrocytomas lacking nuclear ATRX. This TCR was recovered from a man aged 35-49 years with glioma. This chain joins TRBV25-1 and TRBJ1-1; no clear D gene. This specimen was PBMCs, taken from a glioma patient whose treatment included an IDH1 peptide vaccine. This CDR3 reads CASSAGTTEAFF. For the CDR3, the DNA is TGTGCCAGCTCCGCCGGTACCACTGAAGCTTTCTTT.